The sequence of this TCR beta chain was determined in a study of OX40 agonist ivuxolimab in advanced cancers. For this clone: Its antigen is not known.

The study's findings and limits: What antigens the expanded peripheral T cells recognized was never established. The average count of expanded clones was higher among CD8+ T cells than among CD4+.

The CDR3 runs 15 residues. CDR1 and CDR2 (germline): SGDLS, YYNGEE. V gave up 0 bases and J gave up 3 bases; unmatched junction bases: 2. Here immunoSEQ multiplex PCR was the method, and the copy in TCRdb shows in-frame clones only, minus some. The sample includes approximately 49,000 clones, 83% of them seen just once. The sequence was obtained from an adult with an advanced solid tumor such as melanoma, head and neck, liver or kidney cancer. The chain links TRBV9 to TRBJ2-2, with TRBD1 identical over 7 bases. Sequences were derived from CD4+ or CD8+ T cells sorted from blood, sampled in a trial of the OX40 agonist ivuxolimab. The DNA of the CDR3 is TGTGCCAGCAGCGTAGGACAGGGATACACCGGGGAGCTGTTTTTT. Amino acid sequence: CASSVGQGYTGELFF.